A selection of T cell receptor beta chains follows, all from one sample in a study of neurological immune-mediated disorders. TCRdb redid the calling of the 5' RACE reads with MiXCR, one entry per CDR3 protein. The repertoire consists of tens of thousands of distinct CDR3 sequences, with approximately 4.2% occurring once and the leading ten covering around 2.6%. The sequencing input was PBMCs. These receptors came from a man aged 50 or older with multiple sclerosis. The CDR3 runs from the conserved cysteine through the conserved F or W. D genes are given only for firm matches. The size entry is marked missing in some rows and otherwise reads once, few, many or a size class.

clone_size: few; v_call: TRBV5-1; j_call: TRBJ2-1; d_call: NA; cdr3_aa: CASSFSGYNEQFF; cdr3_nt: TGCGCCAGCAGCTTTTCGGGGTACAATGAGCAGTTCTTC
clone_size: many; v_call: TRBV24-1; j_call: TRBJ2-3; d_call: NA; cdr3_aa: CATSDRAKNTDTQYF; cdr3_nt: TGTGCCACCAGTGACAGGGCAAAAAACACAGATACGCAGTATTTT
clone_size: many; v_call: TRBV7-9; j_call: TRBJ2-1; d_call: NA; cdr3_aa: CASSPGTVSHEQFF; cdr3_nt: TGTGCCAGCAGCCCGGGGACTGTTTCCCATGAGCAGTTCTTC
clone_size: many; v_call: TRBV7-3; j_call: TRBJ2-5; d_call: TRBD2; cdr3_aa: CASISPLWRGAQETQYF; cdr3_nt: TGTGCCAGCATTTCCCCCCTCTGGCGGGGGGCACAAGAGACCCAGTACTTC
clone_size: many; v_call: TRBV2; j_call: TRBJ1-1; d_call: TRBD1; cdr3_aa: CASSKDRAGTEAFF; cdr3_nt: TGTGCCAGCAGTAAAGACAGGGCGGGCACTGAAGCTTTCTTT
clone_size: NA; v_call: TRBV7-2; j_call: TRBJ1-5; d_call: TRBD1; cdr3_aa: CASSPLPTGADNQPQNF; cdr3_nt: TGTGCCAGCAGCCCTCTACCGACAGGGGCCGACAATCAGCCCCAGAATTTT
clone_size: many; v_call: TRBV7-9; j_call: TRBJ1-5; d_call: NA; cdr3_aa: CASSPGTAVNQPQHF; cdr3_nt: TGTGCCAGCAGCCCCGGGACGGCCGTTAATCAGCCCCAGCATTTT
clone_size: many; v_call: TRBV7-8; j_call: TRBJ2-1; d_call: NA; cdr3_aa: CASSPQRRLYNEQFF; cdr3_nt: TGTGCCAGCAGCCCCCAACGCAGGTTATACAATGAGCAGTTCTTC
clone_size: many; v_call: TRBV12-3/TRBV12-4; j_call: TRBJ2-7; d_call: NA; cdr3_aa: CASSFGPDNEQYF; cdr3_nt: TGTGCCAGCAGTTTCGGGCCCGATAACGAGCAGTACTTC
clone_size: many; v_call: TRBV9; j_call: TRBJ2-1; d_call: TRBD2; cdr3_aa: CASTHRTGTSFREQFF; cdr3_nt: TGTGCCAGCACCCATAGGACCGGGACTAGTTTTCGGGAGCAGTTCTTC
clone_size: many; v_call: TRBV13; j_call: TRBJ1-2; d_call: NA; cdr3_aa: CASSLQSYGYTF; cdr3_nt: TGTGCCAGCAGCTTACAGAGCTATGGCTACACCTTC
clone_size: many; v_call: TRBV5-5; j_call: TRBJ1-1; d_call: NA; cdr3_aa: CASSLYTNTEAFF; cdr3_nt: TGTGCCAGCAGCTTATATACGAACACTGAAGCTTTCTTT
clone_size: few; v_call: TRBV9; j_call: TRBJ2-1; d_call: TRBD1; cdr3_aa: CASSAGTGGQNEQFF; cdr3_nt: TGTGCCAGCAGCGCCGGGACAGGGGGCCAGAATGAGCAGTTCTTC
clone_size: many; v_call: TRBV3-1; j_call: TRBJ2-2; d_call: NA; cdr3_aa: CASSSGTPRGELFF; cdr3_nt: TGTGCCAGCAGCTCCGGGACCCCGCGTGGGGAGCTGTTTTTT
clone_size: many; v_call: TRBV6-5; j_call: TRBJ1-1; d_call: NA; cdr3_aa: CASSYSTGTEAFF; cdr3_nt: TGTGCCAGCAGTTACTCGACAGGCACTGAAGCTTTCTTT
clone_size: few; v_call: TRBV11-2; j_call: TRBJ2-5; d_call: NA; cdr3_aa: CASSTRGSKLETQYF; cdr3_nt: TGTGCCAGCAGCACCCGGGGTAGCAAGCTGGAGACCCAGTACTTC
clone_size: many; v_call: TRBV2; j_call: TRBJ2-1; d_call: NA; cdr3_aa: CASSEIGEQFF; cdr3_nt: TGTGCCAGCAGTGAGATAGGTGAGCAGTTCTTC
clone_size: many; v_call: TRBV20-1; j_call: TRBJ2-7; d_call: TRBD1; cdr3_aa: CSADPTGGLYEQYF; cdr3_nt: TGCAGTGCTGACCCGACAGGGGGCTTATACGAGCAGTACTTC
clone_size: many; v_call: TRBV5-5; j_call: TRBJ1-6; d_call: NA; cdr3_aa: CASSEQGGRNSPLHF; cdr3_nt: TGTGCCAGCAGCGAGCAGGGTGGACGCAATTCACCCCTCCACTTT
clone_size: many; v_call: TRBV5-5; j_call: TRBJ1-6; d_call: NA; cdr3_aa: CASSLMGVSYNSPLHF; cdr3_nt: TGTGCCAGCAGCTTGATGGGCGTCTCCTATAATTCACCCCTCCACTTT
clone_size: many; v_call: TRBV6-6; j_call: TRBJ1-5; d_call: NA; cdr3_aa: CASRVQGSDQPQHF; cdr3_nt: TGTGCCAGCAGAGTACAGGGTTCCGATCAGCCCCAGCATTTT
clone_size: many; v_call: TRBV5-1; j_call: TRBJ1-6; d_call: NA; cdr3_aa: CASSLEGGASPLHF; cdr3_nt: TGCGCCAGCAGCTTGGAGGGGGGTGCTTCACCCCTCCACTTT
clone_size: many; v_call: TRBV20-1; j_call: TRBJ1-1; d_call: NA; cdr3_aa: CSARDLRDNDEAFF; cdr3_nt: TGCAGTGCTAGAGATCTACGTGATAACGACGAAGCTTTCTTT
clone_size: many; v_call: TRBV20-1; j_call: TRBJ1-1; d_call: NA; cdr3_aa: CSARLDRNTEAFF; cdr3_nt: TGCAGTGCTCGGCTGGACAGGAACACTGAAGCTTTCTTT
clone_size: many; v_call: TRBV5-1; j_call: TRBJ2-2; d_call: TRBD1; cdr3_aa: CASSLGQGSNTGELFF; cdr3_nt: TGCGCCAGCAGCCTAGGACAGGGAAGTAACACCGGGGAGCTGTTTTTT
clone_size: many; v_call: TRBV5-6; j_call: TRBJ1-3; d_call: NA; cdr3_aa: CASSLMLGQLSGNTIYF; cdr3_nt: TGTGCCAGCAGCTTGATGTTGGGGCAGCTCTCTGGAAACACCATATATTTT
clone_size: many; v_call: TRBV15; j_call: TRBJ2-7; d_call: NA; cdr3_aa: CATSSDSDPLEQYF; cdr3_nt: TGTGCCACCAGCAGCGACAGCGACCCTCTCGAGCAGTACTTC
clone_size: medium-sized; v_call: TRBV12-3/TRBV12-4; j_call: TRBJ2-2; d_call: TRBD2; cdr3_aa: CASSPGLAGGAGELFF; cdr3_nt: TGTGCCAGCAGCCCAGGACTAGCGGGGGGTGCCGGGGAGCTGTTTTTT
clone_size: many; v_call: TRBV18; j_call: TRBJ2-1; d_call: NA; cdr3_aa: CASSPLSLSYEQFF; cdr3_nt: TGTGCCAGCTCACCGCTCTCCCTGTCCTATGAGCAGTTCTTC
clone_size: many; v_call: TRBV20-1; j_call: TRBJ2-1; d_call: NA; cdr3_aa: CSASVPNIEQFF; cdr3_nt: TGCAGTGCTAGTGTCCCAAACATTGAGCAGTTCTTC
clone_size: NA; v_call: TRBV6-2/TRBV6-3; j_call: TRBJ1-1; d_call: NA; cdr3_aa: CASSEASETNTEAFF; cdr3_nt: TGTGCCAGCAGTGAGGCCTCCGAAACGAACACTGAAGCTTTCTTT
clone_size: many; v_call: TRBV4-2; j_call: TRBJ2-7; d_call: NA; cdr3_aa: CASSQAQARGSYEQYF; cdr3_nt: TGTGCCAGCAGCCAAGCCCAAGCCAGGGGTTCCTACGAGCAGTACTTC
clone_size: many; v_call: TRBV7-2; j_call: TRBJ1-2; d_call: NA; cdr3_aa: CASSLEGIFGYGYTF; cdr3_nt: TGTGCCAGCAGCTTAGAGGGTATATTTGGCTATGGCTACACCTTC
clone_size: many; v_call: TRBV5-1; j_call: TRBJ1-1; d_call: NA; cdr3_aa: CASSFAETNTEAFF; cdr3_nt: TGCGCCAGCAGCTTCGCCGAAACGAACACTGAAGCTTTCTTT
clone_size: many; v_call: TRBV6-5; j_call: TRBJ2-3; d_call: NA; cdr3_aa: CASRFDSTDTQYF; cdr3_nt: TGTGCCAGCAGATTCGACAGCACAGATACGCAGTATTTT
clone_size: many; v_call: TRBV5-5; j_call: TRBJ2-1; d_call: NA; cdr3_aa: CASSLNRGGWANEQFF; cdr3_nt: TGTGCCAGCAGCTTGAATAGAGGCGGGTGGGCCAATGAGCAGTTCTTC
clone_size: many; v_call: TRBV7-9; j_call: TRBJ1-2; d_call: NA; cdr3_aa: CASSSGLLYGYTF; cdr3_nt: TGTGCCAGCAGCTCGGGACTGCTCTATGGCTACACCTTC
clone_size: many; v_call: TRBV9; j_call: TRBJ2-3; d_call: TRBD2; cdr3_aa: CASSVDRRGVSTDTQYF; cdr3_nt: TGTGCCAGCAGCGTAGATAGGCGGGGGGTATCCACAGATACGCAGTATTTT
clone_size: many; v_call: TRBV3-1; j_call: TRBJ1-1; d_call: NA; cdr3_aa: CASSQLHDTEAFF; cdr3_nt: TGTGCCAGCAGCCAACTGCACGACACTGAAGCTTTCTTT
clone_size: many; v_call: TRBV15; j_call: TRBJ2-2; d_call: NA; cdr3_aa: CATSRSRTVNTGELFF; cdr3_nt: TGTGCCACCAGCAGGAGTCGGACAGTGAACACCGGGGAGCTGTTTTTT
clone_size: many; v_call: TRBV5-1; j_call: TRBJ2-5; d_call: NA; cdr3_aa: CASSLPGPPGETQYF; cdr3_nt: TGCGCCAGCAGCTTGCCGGGACCGCCGGGGGAGACCCAGTACTTC
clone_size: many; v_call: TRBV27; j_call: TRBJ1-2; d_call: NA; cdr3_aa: CASSLSTANYGYTF; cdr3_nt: TGTGCCAGCAGTTTATCCACAGCTAACTATGGCTACACCTTC
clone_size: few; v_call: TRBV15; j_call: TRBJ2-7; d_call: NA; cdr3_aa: CATSRETGLYGEQYF; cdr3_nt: TGTGCCACCAGCAGGGAGACGGGCCTGTATGGCGAGCAGTACTTC
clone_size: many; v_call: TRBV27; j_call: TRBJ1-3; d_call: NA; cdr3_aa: CASSFSYRERSGNTIYF; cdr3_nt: TGTGCCAGCAGTTTCTCCTACAGGGAACGCTCTGGAAACACCATATATTTT
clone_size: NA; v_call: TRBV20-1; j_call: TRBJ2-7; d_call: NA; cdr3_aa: CSARDYYEQYF; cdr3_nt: TGCAGTGCTAGAGATTACTACGAGCAGTACTTC
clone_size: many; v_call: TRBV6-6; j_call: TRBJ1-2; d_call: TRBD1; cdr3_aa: CASSSQGVLPPYGYTF; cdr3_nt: TGTGCCAGCAGTTCACAGGGGGTATTACCCCCCTATGGCTACACCTTC
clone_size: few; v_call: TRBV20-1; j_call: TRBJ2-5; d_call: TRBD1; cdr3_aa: CSARTTGGLGRF; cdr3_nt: TGCAGTGCTAGGACCACAGGGGGCCTCGGCCGGTTC
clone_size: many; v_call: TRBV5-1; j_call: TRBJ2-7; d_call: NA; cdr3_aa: CASSSLSTYEQYF; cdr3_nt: TGCGCCAGCAGCTCCTTGTCGACTTACGAGCAGTACTTC
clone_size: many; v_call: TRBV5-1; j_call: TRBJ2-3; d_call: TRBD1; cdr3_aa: CASRFFDRATDTQYF; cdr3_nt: TGCGCCAGCAGGTTTTTTGACAGGGCTACAGATACGCAGTATTTT
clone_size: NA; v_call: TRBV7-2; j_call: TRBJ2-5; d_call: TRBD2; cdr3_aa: CATSPGGGQETQYF; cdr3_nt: TGTGCCACCTCCCCCGGGGGGGGCCAAGAGACCCAGTACTTC
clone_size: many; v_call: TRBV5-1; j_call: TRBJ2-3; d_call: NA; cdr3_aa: CASSLVASLVTDTQYF; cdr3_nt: TGCGCCAGCAGCTTGGTGGCTAGCCTAGTAACAGATACGCAGTATTTT
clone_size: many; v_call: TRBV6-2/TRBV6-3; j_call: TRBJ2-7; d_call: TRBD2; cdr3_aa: CASSYSQRGMYEQYF; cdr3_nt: TGTGCCAGCAGTTACTCCCAGCGGGGTATGTACGAGCAGTACTTC
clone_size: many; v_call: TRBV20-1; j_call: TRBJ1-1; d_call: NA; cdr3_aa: CSARRGRTEAFF; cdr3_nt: TGCAGTGCTAGAAGAGGGAGAACTGAAGCTTTCTTT
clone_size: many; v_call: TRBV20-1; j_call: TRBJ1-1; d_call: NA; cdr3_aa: CSAGGELQNTEAFF; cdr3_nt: TGCAGTGCTGGGGGGGAACTCCAGAACACTGAAGCTTTCTTT
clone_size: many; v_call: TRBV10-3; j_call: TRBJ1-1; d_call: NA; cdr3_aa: CAISESIGGGNTEAFF; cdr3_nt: TGTGCCATCAGTGAGTCGATCGGGGGTGGGAACACTGAAGCTTTCTTT
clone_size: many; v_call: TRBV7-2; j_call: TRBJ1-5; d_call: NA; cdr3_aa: CASSSAPGEEPQHF; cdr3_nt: TGTGCCAGCAGCTCCGCCCCAGGGGAAGAGCCCCAGCATTTT
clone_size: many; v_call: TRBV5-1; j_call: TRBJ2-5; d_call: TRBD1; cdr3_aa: CASRHQTGQETQYF; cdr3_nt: TGCGCCAGCAGACACCAGACAGGGCAAGAGACCCAGTACTTC
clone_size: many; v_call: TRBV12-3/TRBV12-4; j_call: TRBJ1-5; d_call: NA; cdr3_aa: CASAVSQPQHF; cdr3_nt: TGTGCCAGCGCAGTTTCTCAGCCCCAGCATTTT